One sample yielded the 10 T cell receptor beta chains listed below, sequenced in a study of T-cell reconstitution after alpha-beta-depleted transplantation in children. The authors prepared the TCRbeta library with unique molecular identifiers. TCRdb reprocessed the PCR reads with MiXCR, giving one entry per CDR3 protein. Here the sample spans around 580,000 distinct CDR3 sequences, more than 20% being singletons. Sequenced material: PBMCs, mostly from graft donor cells, taken 360 days after TCRalphabeta/CD19-depleted stem cell transplant. These receptors originate from a boy in the first two years of life who had a stem cell transplant for acute myeloid leukemia, so the T cells may come from the graft donor.

This clonotype was counted many times. The chain has TRBV7-9 and TRBJ2-7; maybe TRBD2 (6 bases). The CDR3 length is 13 residues. The ends were cut back, 3 bases at V and 6 bases at J, with 12 bases in the middle. In germline, CDR1 is SEHNR, CDR2 FQNEAQ (reference sequence). The chain's CDR3 is CASSFSGEGEQYF. The DNA of the CDR3 is TGTGCCAGCAGCTTTAGCGGCGAGGGCGAGCAGTACTTC. The entire variable domain, with the rest obtained from reference TRBV7-9 and TRBJ2-7, is as follows: DTGVSQNPRHKITKRGQNVTFRCDPISEHNRLYWYRQTLGQGPEFLTYFQNEAQLEKSRLLSDRFSAERPKGSFSTLEIQRTEQGDSAMYLCASSFSGEGEQYFGPGTRLTVT.

The rearrangement links TRBV5-1 to TRBJ2-2; unclear D gene. The germline V gene has CDR1 SGHRS and CDR2 YFSETQ. The CDR3 consists of 15 residues. With 0 bases removed from V and 6 bases from J, the gap between germline ends came to 12 bases. The CDR3 region has the DNA TGCGCCAGCAGCTTGGAGGCAGGCGATCCCGGGGAGCTGTTTTTT. Its protein is CASSLEAGDPGELFF.

J is TRBJ1-4 and V is TRBV12-3 or TRBV12-4; perhaps TRBD1 as D (5 bases). CDR3 length: 17 residues. The V gene lost 4 bases and the J gene lost 8 bases, with 23 bases spanning the gap. In nucleotides, the CDR3 is TGTGCCAGCAGTTGGATCCCCCGGGGACTAGGAGTAGAAAAACTGTTTTTT. This codes for CASSWIPRGLGVEKLFF.

This clonotype was counted many times. This sequence joins TRBV12-3 or TRBV12-4 and TRBJ2-5; 9 positions agree with TRBD2. The CDR3 consists of 18 residues. V shed 3 bases, J shed 2 bases, and the junction held 13 bases outside the gene matches. CDR3 bases: TGTGCCAGCAGTTTCTCGGTTGGCGGGGGGGCCCCTCAAGAGACCCAGTACTTC. This codes for CASSFSVGGGAPQETQYF.

This clonotype has at least ten counts. This rearrangement joins TRBV5-1 to TRBJ2-2; 8 nucleotides align to TRBD1. This CDR3 has 16 residues. V lost 1 base to trimming and J lost 5 bases; unmatched junction nucleotides: 7. Germline-derived CDR1 and CDR2 are SGHRS and YFSETQ. The CDR3 sequence is CASSLQQGEATGELFF. CDR3 coding DNA: TGCGCCAGCAGCTTGCAACAGGGGGAGGCGACCGGGGAGCTGTTTTTT.

This clonotype showed up just a few times. This chain connects TRBV6-6 to TRBJ2-7, with D perhaps matching TRBD2 (5 bases). The CDR3 runs 13 residues. The germline V gene encodes CDR1 MNHNY and CDR2 SVGAGI (reference sequence). The V gene lost 6 bases and the J gene lost 6 bases, with 15 bases spanning the gap. CDR3 in DNA: TGTGCCAGCAGCCCGCAGGTTGGAGGCGAGCAGTACGTC. This sequence encodes CASSPQVGGEQYV.

The genes are TRBV24-1 and TRBJ2-5; D is perhaps TRBD1 (6 bases). The CDR3 totals 13 residues. Germline CDR1 reads KGHDR; CDR2 reads SFDVKD. Trimming took off 7 bases at V and 4 bases at J, with 12 bases between the two ends. The CDR3 is CATRAQGLETQYF. The CDR3 nucleotides read TGTGCCACCAGGGCGCAGGGGTTAGAGACCCAGTACTTC.

This clonotype was counted at least ten times. The chain employs TRBV12-3 or TRBV12-4 and TRBJ1-5, with TRBD1 identical over 7 bases. Trimming took 6 bases from V and 4 from J; bases not matched to a gene: 6. The CDR3 has 14 residues. CDR3 loop: CASSPGQPNQPQHF. The CDR3 DNA is TGTGCCAGCAGCCCGGGACAGCCAAATCAGCCCCAGCATTTT.

The chain uses TRBV11-2 and TRBJ2-2, with TRBD1 matching over 8 bases. Unmatched junction bases numbered 8, after V lost 6 bases and J lost 2 bases. From germline, CDR1 is SGHAT and CDR2 FQNNGV. The CDR3 loop spans 16 amino acids. CDR3 region: CASSSGTGINTGELFF. In nucleotides, the CDR3 is TGTGCCAGCAGTTCCGGGACAGGCATAAACACCGGGGAGCTGTTTTTT. Variable domain in full (rest from reference TRBV11-2 and TRBJ2-2): EAGVAQSPRYKIIEKRQSVAFWCNPISGHATLYWYQQILGQGPKLLIQFQNNGVVDDSQLPKDRFSAERLKGVDSTLKIQPAKLEDSAVYLCASSSGTGINTGELFFGEGSRLTVL.

Ten or more counts support this clonotype. The chain combines TRBV13 with TRBJ2-1; D is uncertain. V was clipped by 5 bases and J by 0 bases, with 11 bases between them. The CDR3 length is 15 residues. CDR1 is PRHDT, CDR2 FYEKMQ, per germline (reference sequence). DNA for the CDR3: TGTGCCAGCAGCCCCGACTTCCTCTCCTACAATGAGCAGTTCTTC. Its translation: CASSPDFLSYNEQFF.